The clone carrying this T cell receptor (beta chain) was seen a few times. Germline V gene sequence: CDR1 SEHNR, CDR2 FQNEAQ (reference sequence). Deletions cut 5 bases from V and 11 bases from J, with 15 bases between. The CDR3 has 13 amino acids. TCRdb reprocessed the reads via MiXCR and lists one record per CDR3 protein. The data hold approximately 180,000 distinct CDR3 sequences, with about a tenth observed a single time. These data belong to a study of T cell repertoires in cytomegalovirus infection. The sample comprised PBMCs. This clonotype was obtained from a human donor in good health (CMV status not recorded). Some clones in this sample may be carry-over from other donors' samples. The chain carries TRBV7-9 and TRBJ1-4; D remains unclear. This CDR3 is CASSPERGQKLFF. The CDR3 DNA reads TGTGCCAGCAGCCCGGAGCGCGGCCAGAAACTGTTTTTT.